Given below is one T cell receptor (beta chain) in context. Its antigen is still unknown. V dropped 7 bases and J dropped 6; count of bases not matched to a gene: 17. The CDR3 runs 18 residues. Per germline, CDR1 MNHEY and CDR2 SMNVEV (reference sequence). The sample is drawn from a study of PD-1 blockade in classical Hodgkin lymphoma. Assay: immunoSEQ multiplex PCR; the TCRdb copy retains only in-frame clones and omits some. This table has some 13,000 clones, roughly 80% appearing once. Each patient relapsed following autologous stem cell transplantation, and prior brentuximab vedotin exposure differed. Study-level points and caveats: With CD4+ cells, TCR diversity rose significantly by C4D1, but not with CD8+ cells.

The genes are TRBV27 and TRBJ2-1; 11 nucleotides match TRBD2. Sequencing used peripheral blood mononuclear cells (PBMCs), obtained at baseline. The sequence was obtained from a human donor with classical Hodgkin lymphoma. The CDR3 nucleotides read TGTGCCAGCAAGTCTAAACCGGGCCTAGCGGGAGGCTTCAATGAGCAGTTCTTC. Translation gives CASKSKPGLAGGFNEQFF.